This T cell receptor (beta chain) appears in the sequencing data of a study of T cells after yellow fever vaccination. General observations from the study: Most primary-vaccination clones reappeared after the booster (approximately 95% CD4, approximately 88% CD8).

Looked up from germline, CDR1 is SGHRS and CDR2 is YFSETQ. This CDR3 is built from 14 residues. J gave up 2 bases and V 4 bases, and 3 bases lay outside the gene matches. This clonotype came up many times. Its target is not known. 5'RACE template switching generated TCR cDNA, adding a universal primer site and UMIs. TCRdb re-analysed the 5' RACE reads in MiXCR, keeping a single row per CDR3 protein. The sample yields 250,000 to 400,000 distinct CDR3 sequences, over 3.5% seen once. The V call is TRBV5-1, the J call TRBJ2-7; TRBD2 matches at 10 bases. This TCR derives from a man younger than 35 who received the YFV17D yellow fever vaccine. Source: PBMCs, taken 15 days after the yellow fever booster vaccination. The CDR3 is CASSMGLATYEQYF. CDR3 in DNA: TGCGCCAGCAGCATGGGACTAGCGACCTACGAGCAGTACTTC.